These 30 T cell receptor beta chains originate from one sample sequenced in a study of blood T cell repertoires in COVID-19. This table comes from immunoSEQ multiplex PCR, and its TCRdb copy is limited to in-frame clones, with some not included. Of 200,000 or so clones listed, 84% are singletons. The source material was peripheral blood. These receptors were collected from a woman of 80 years or more with COVID-19, enrolled during active disease.

This chain connects TRBV18 to TRBJ2-7; TRBD2 matches 8 bases. Looked up from germline, CDR1 is KGHSH and CDR2 is LQKENI. The CDR3 loop spans 15 amino acids. Germline trimming cut 3 bases from V and 2 bases from J; bases unmatched to any gene: 6. In nucleotides, the CDR3 is TGTGCCAGCTCACCGGCTACGGGGGGGACCTACGAGCAGTACTTC. Its translation is CASSPATGGTYEQYF.

This chain connects TRBV19 to TRBJ1-2; D call uncertain. Germline CDR1 LNHDA, CDR2 SQIVND (reference sequence). V lost 4 bases, J lost 3 bases, and 12 bases lay in between. The CDR3 is 14 residues long. The CDR3 protein is CASSTYYRDYGYTF. The CDR3 bases are TGTGCCAGTAGTACATACTACCGGGACTATGGCTACACCTTC.

The V gene is TRBV18, the J gene TRBJ1-2; 7 bases fit TRBD1. The germline CDR1 and CDR2 sequences are KGHSH and LQKENI. The CDR3 is 14 residues long. J lost 5 bases, V lost 8 bases, and 11 bases had no gene match. The CDR3 loop reads CASHSGTESYGYTF. CDR3 bases: TGTGCCAGCCATTCCGGGACAGAAAGTTATGGCTACACCTTC.

V is TRBV19 and J is TRBJ1-5, with 7 positions matching TRBD1. Germline lookup yields CDR1 LNHDA and CDR2 SQIVND (reference sequence). This CDR3 has 14 residues. V lost 8 bases, J lost 8 bases, and 12 bases stayed unmatched. The CDR3 here is CASSINGQVEPQHF. The CDR3 bases are TGTGCCAGTTCCATTAACGGACAGGTAGAGCCCCAGCATTTT.

Concerning this clone itself: The same CDR3 also results from other DNA sequences found in this sample. The V and J genes are TRBV11-3 and TRBJ2-5; 10 bases line up with TRBD1. With V trimmed by 3 bases and J by 2 bases, 3 bases remained unmatched. This CDR3 is 15 amino acids long. From germline, CDR1 is SGHNT and CDR2 YENEEA. The CDR3: CASSLGTGVQETQYF. For the CDR3, the DNA is TGTGCCAGCAGCTTGGGGACAGGGGTACAAGAGACCCAGTACTTC.

The genes are TRBV7-9 and TRBJ2-7; maybe TRBD1 (5 bases). Germline CDR1 is SEHNR and CDR2 is FQNEAQ (reference sequence). V was clipped by 1 base and J by 3 bases, with 10 bases between them. The CDR3 consists of 14 residues. CDR3 in amino acids: CASSLVGQGYEQYF. CDR3 DNA: TGTGCCAGCAGCTTAGTGGGGCAGGGCTACGAGCAGTACTTC.

The chain has TRBV28 and TRBJ1-2, with 11 bases lining up with TRBD1. The germline gives CDR1 MDHEN, CDR2 SYDVKM. The CDR3 length is 14 residues. Trimming removed 3 bases from V and 10 bases from J; junction bases left unmatched: 7. The CDR3 sequence is CASSLSGTGGVYTF. As DNA, the CDR3 is TGTGCCAGCAGTTTGTCAGGGACAGGGGGTGTCTACACCTTC.

The chain joins TRBV7-2 to TRBJ2-3, with TRBD2 identical over 8 bases. The trim removed 1 base at V and 5 bases at J, leaving 5 bases unmatched. The V gene's germline CDR1 is SGHTA and CDR2 FQGNSA. The CDR3 extends over 15 amino acids. The CDR3 DNA follows: TGTGCCAGCAGCTTAGGGCGGGGGGCGGTAGATACGCAGTATTTT. Translating gives CASSLGRGAVDTQYF.

The chain recombines TRBV6-2 or TRBV6-3 with TRBJ2-7, with D possibly being TRBD2 (7 bases). The CDR3 is 15 amino acids. Per germline, CDR1 MNHEY and CDR2 SVGEGT. V gave up 0 bases and J gave up 5 bases, with 14 bases separating them. CDR3 residues: CASSYSGTGRDEQYF. In nucleotides, the CDR3 is TGTGCCAGCAGTTACTCGGGCACAGGGAGGGACGAGCAGTACTTC.

A few counts support this clone. The CDR3 loop is CASSQDRPGWNSPLHF. Written as DNA, the CDR3 is TGCGCCAGCAGCCAAGACCGACCGGGGTGGAATTCACCCCTCCACTTT. The chain employs TRBV4-3 and TRBJ1-6; no reliable D call. Germline CDR1 LGHNA, CDR2 YSLEER. Trimming cost V 0 bases and J 7 bases, with 13 bases left between them. This CDR3 contains 16 residues.

The chain links TRBV7-2 to TRBJ1-6; 10 bases fit TRBD1. The CDR3 has 16 residues. V shed 1 base, J shed 12 bases, and the junction held 9 bases outside the gene matches. The germline V gene encodes CDR1 SGHTA and CDR2 FQGNSA. CDR3 nucleotide sequence: TGTGCCAGCAGCTTAGGCCTTCAGGGACAGGGGCGACCCCTCCACTTT. Protein: CASSLGLQGQGRPLHF.

The chain carries TRBV7-6 and TRBJ2-2; possibly TRBD2 for D (6 bases). From germline, CDR1 is SGHVS and CDR2 FNYEAQ. CDR3 size: 15 residues. V was shortened by 0 bases and J by 5 bases, with 10 bases between the two germline ends. In DNA form, the CDR3 reads TGTGCCAGCAGCTTAGCCGGGGGTGGGACCGGGGAGCTGTTTTTT. This gives the protein CASSLAGGGTGELFF.

The V and J genes are TRBV19 and TRBJ2-3; 8 bases align to TRBD1. Germline V gene sequence: CDR1 LNHDA, CDR2 SQIVND (reference sequence). The junction had 16 bases not matched to a gene; V was cut back by 5 bases and J by 6 bases. This CDR3 comprises 17 residues. The DNA of the CDR3 is TGTGCCAGTAGTCTCAGGGGTGGACAGGGATGGATGGATACGCAGTATTTT. Its protein is CASSLRGGQGWMDTQYF.

The chain recombines TRBV24-1 with TRBJ2-2, with TRBD1 matching 7 bases. Trimming removed 2 bases from V and 7 bases from J; junction bases left unmatched: 6. The CDR3 spans 15 residues. Germline V gene data show CDR1 as KGHDR and CDR2 as SFDVKD. CDR3 DNA: TGTGCCACCAGTGATTCGGACAGGCTGGACGGGGAGCTGTTTTTT. This codes for CATSDSDRLDGELFF.

This chain connects TRBV28 to TRBJ1-2, with 10 bases lining up with TRBD1. The CDR3 length is 19 residues. Germline CDR1 reads MDHEN; CDR2 reads SYDVKM. Losses at the gene ends were 4 bases for V and 7 bases for J; bases not matched to a gene: 21. The CDR3 spells CASSSPHTKTRDRGGGYTF. The CDR3 DNA follows: TGTGCCAGCAGTTCTCCACATACAAAAACCCGGGACAGGGGAGGTGGCTACACCTTC.

This clone showed up just once. The rearrangement joins TRBV6-4 to TRBJ2-3; D unclear. V gave up 10 bases and J gave up 6 bases, with 14 bases separating them. The CDR3 runs to 12 residues. Germline CDR1 is MRHNA and CDR2 is SNTAGT. Written as DNA, the CDR3 is TGTGCCACCTCAAATTACGAGGATACGCAGTATTTT. The encoded protein is CATSNYEDTQYF.

The table lists this clone with a few counts. The chain uses TRBV18 and TRBJ2-2; a weak D match, TRBD2 (5 bases). The V gene lost 3 bases and the J gene lost 3 bases, with 14 bases spanning the gap. Germline assignment: CDR1 KGHSH and CDR2 LQKENI. The CDR3 extends over 16 amino acids. The CDR3 protein is CASSPSLAADTGELFF. Here the CDR3 DNA reads TGTGCCAGCTCACCCAGCCTAGCTGCTGACACCGGGGAGCTGTTTTTT.

V usage is TRBV6-6 and J usage is TRBJ1-1; D remains unclear. V gave up 2 bases and J gave up 11 bases, with 18 bases separating them. From germline, CDR1 is MNHNY and CDR2 SVGAGI (reference sequence). The CDR3 is 14 residues long. DNA of the CDR3: TGTGCCAGCAGTTACGCGGGTCAAGAAGGTGGGGCTTTCTTT. This encodes CASSYAGQEGGAFF.

This clone appeared a single time. Other DNA sequences in this sample translate to the same CDR3. The chain uses TRBV29-1 and TRBJ1-2; D possibly corresponds to TRBD1 (6 bases). Germline V gene data show CDR1 as SQVTM and CDR2 as ANQGSEA. Trimming took off 2 bases at V and 8 bases at J, with 12 bases between the two ends. The CDR3 has 12 amino acids. As DNA, the CDR3 is TGCAGCGTTGAACAGGGGCGAGGGGGCTACACCTTC. Translated, it gives CSVEQGRGGYTF. Supplemented by reference TRBV29-1 and TRBJ1-2, the full variable domain reads SAVISQKPSRDICQRGTSLTIQCQVDSQVTMMFWYRQQPGQSLTLIATANQGSEATYESGFVIDKFPISRPNLTFSTLTVSNMSPEDSSIYLCSVEQGRGGYTFGSGTRLTVV.

The sample holds a few counts of this clone. The CDR3: CASYFGQVSGNTIYF. The CDR3 DNA follows: TGTGCCAGCTATTTTGGACAGGTCTCTGGAAACACCATATATTTT. The V and J genes are TRBV6-6 and TRBJ1-3; TRBD1 matches 7 bases. Germline V gene sequence: CDR1 MNHNY, CDR2 SVGAGI (reference sequence). The trim removed 8 bases at V and 0 bases at J, leaving 7 bases unmatched. The CDR3 runs 15 residues.

The chain uses TRBV7-2 and TRBJ2-1, with 11 bases identical to TRBD1. The germline gives CDR1 SGHTA, CDR2 FQGNSA. Germline trimming cut 4 bases from V and 10 bases from J; bases unmatched to any gene: 9. The CDR3 sequence is 15 residues long. CDR3 DNA sequence: TGTGCCAGCAGCTCCACCGGGACAGGGGGAAGCGAGCAGTTCTTC. Its translation is CASSSTGTGGSEQFF.

This sequence joins TRBV5-5 and TRBJ1-5, with 9 bases identical to TRBD1. The ends lost 5 bases at V and 0 bases at J; junction bases unmatched: 6. This CDR3 has 16 residues. Germline CDR1 SGHKS, CDR2 YYEKEE (reference sequence). The CDR3 reads CASSEGQGYSNQPQHF. Written as DNA, the CDR3 is TGTGCCAGCAGTGAGGGACAGGGATATAGCAATCAGCCCCAGCATTTT.

The rearrangement links TRBV3-1 (or the pseudogene TRBV3-2) to TRBJ2-1, with 10 bases aligning to TRBD1. Germline loops: CDR1 LGHDT, CDR2 YNNKEL (reference sequence). This CDR3 has 13 amino acids. Trimming cost V 8 bases and J 4 bases; bases outside gene matches: 2. The CDR3 DNA reads TGTGCCAGCGGGACAGGGGATTACAATGAGCAGTTCTTC. It is translated as CASGTGDYNEQFF.

The chain recombines TRBV5-4 with TRBJ2-3; 8 bases line up with TRBD2. This CDR3 comprises 15 residues. With V trimmed by 5 bases and J by 0 bases, 5 bases remained unmatched. CDR1 and CDR2 from the germline V gene are SGHNT and YYREEE (reference sequence). The CDR3: CASSPRGGSTDTQYF. The CDR3 DNA sequence: TGTGCCAGCAGTCCCCGGGGGGGGAGCACAGATACGCAGTATTTT. Full variable domain (outside the CDR3, taken from reference TRBV5-4 and TRBJ2-3): ETGVTQSPTHLIKTRGQQVTLRCSSQSGHNTVSWYQQALGQGPQFIFQYYREEENGRGNFPPRFSGLQFPNYSSELNVNALELDDSALYLCASSPRGGSTDTQYFGPGTRLTVL.

The CDR3 protein is CASSYGQGTYSPLHF. The CDR3, as DNA: TGTGCCAGCAGTTACGGGCAGGGAACCTATTCACCCCTCCACTTT. This chain connects TRBV6-5 to TRBJ1-6, with D maybe TRBD1 (5 bases). In germline, CDR1 is MNHEY, CDR2 SVGAGI. The CDR3 runs to 15 residues. The germline V and J ends were trimmed by 2 bases and 8 bases, with 13 bases remaining between them.

The chain carries TRBV2 and TRBJ2-2, with D perhaps matching TRBD2 (5 bases). This CDR3 is built from 15 residues. Germline V gene sequence: CDR1 SNHLY, CDR2 FYNNEI. V lost 5 bases and J 0 bases, leaving 10 bases between the germline ends. CDR3 loop: CASSPGFANTGELFF. CDR3 DNA sequence: TGTGCCAGCAGTCCGGGGTTCGCGAACACCGGGGAGCTGTTTTTT.

This rearrangement joins TRBV5-4 to TRBJ2-3; TRBD2 agrees at 12 bases. CDR3 size: 15 residues. CDR1 is SGHNT and CDR2 is YYREEE in the germline V gene (reference sequence). Germline trimming cut 4 bases from V and 7 bases from J; bases unmatched to any gene: 7. The CDR3 DNA is TGTGCCAGCAGCCTGACTAGCGGGGGAGTAAATACGCAGTATTTT. This translates into CASSLTSGGVNTQYF. The full variable domain, with the rest looked up from reference TRBV5-4 and TRBJ2-3, is ETGVTQSPTHLIKTRGQQVTLRCSSQSGHNTVSWYQQALGQGPQFIFQYYREEENGRGNFPPRFSGLQFPNYSSELNVNALELDDSALYLCASSLTSGGVNTQYFGPGTRLTVL.

This sequence joins TRBV7-2 and TRBJ1-2, with TRBD1 as a possible D gene (6 bases). Germline V gene sequence: CDR1 SGHTA, CDR2 FQGNSA. CDR3 length: 14 residues. The V gene lost 1 base and the J gene lost 5 bases, with 11 bases spanning the gap. DNA of the CDR3: TGTGCCAGCAGCTTAGGTACTAGGGGGTATGGCTACACCTTC. Its protein is CASSLGTRGYGYTF.

In DNA form, the CDR3 reads TGTGCCAGTAAACGGGACAGGAACGACTATAATTCACCCCTCCACTTT. Residues: CASKRDRNDYNSPLHF. The chain joins TRBV19 to TRBJ1-6; TRBD1 aligns across 8 bases. V lost 7 bases to trimming and J lost 3 bases; unmatched junction nucleotides: 8. Per germline, CDR1 LNHDA and CDR2 SQIVND (reference sequence). The CDR3 consists of 16 residues.

The rearrangement joins TRBV29-1 to TRBJ1-1; TRBD1 agrees at 8 bases. This CDR3 has 12 amino acids. CDR1 is SQVTM, CDR2 ANQGSEA, per germline. Unmatched junction bases numbered 5, after V lost 4 bases and J lost 7 bases. This chain's CDR3 is CSVGTGMGEAFF. CDR3 coding DNA: TGCAGCGTTGGGACAGGGATGGGTGAAGCTTTCTTT.